These 7 T cell receptor beta chains were all obtained from the same sample, sequenced in a study of molecular identifiers for immune sequencing clone quantification. One entry per CDR3 protein results from TCRdb running MiXCR on the PCR reads. The table shows over 550,000 distinct CDR3 sequences, with about 25% occurring only once. Sample: naive CD8+ T cells from blood, with Jurkat cell RNA spiked in. As for subset: FACS-sorted CD8+CD4-CCR7+CD45RA+ naive T cells. The receptors shown here come from a human donor in good health. Some libraries in this study had Jurkat cell RNA spiked in.

This clonotype came up many times. V gene TRBV4-3 combines with J gene TRBJ2-3; 7 bases are a match to TRBD2. This CDR3 contains 16 residues. Trimming cost V 0 bases and J 6 bases; bases outside gene matches: 9. The germline V gene has CDR1 LGHNA and CDR2 YSLEER. CDR3 protein: CASSQEGAGVPDTQYF. DNA of the CDR3: TGCGCCAGCAGCCAAGAGGGTGCGGGAGTCCCGGATACGCAGTATTTT.

Turning to this clonotype: This may stem from a read error, because a much larger clone lies one nucleotide away. The chain couples TRBV28 to TRBJ2-7, with TRBD1 identical over 9 bases. This CDR3 contains 14 residues. Germline CDR1 MDHEN, CDR2 SYDVKM. V gave up 8 bases and J gave up 3 bases; unmatched junction bases: 8. Here the CDR3 reads CASGQDRGFYEQYF. The CDR3 nucleotides are TGTGCCAGCGGTCAAGACAGGGGGTTCTACGAGCAGTACTTC.

This clonotype was found many times. CDR3 DNA: TGTGCCAGCAGCCAGGGGAGGCCGGACTACAAAAACATTCAGTACTTC. Its protein product is CASSQGRPDYKNIQYF. This chain connects TRBV7-9 to TRBJ2-4; D assignment may be TRBD1 or TRBD2 (6 bases each). CDR1 and CDR2 (germline): SEHNR, FQNEAQ (reference sequence). V was pared by 5 bases and J by 3 bases, with 17 bases between. This CDR3 comprises 16 residues.

The rearrangement joins TRBV7-9 to TRBJ1-6; TRBD1 is a possible D gene (6 bases). The germline V gene encodes CDR1 SEHNR and CDR2 FQNEAQ (reference sequence). Deletions cut 4 bases from V and 8 bases from J, with 12 bases between. The CDR3 has 14 residues. CDR3 sequence (DNA): TGTGCCAGCAGCTGGGGGCAAGGGGATTCACCCCTCCACTTT. Amino acids: CASSWGQGDSPLHF.

The chain combines TRBV5-1 with TRBJ2-3; 10 nucleotides align to TRBD1. The J segment lost 2 bases and the V segment lost 4 bases, leaving 7 bases of the junction unmatched. Per the germline V gene, CDR1 is SGHRS and CDR2 is YFSETQ. This CDR3 is 16 amino acids long. CDR3 nucleotide sequence: TGCGCCAGCAGCACACGGACAGGGGGAGCCACAGATACGCAGTATTTT. Amino acid sequence: CASSTRTGGATDTQYF.

V is TRBV11-2 and J is TRBJ2-5, with a possible D match to TRBD2 (7 bases). The CDR3 is made up of 17 amino acids. Germline CDR1 SGHAT, CDR2 FQNNGV. V shed 5 bases and J shed 5 bases, with 24 bases lying between them. CDR3 in amino acids: CASSTRLGGGLGETQYF. CDR3 nucleotides: TGTGCCAGCAGCACCCGCCTAGGGGGGGGGCTGGGGGAGACCCAGTACTTC.

A word on this clonotype: This may arise from a read error, as a much more abundant clone is one base away. This chain connects TRBV30 to TRBJ2-1; 7 nucleotides agree with TRBD2. Germline lookup yields CDR1 GTSNPN and CDR2 SVGIG (reference sequence). The length of the CDR3 is 12 residues. CDR3 DNA sequence: TGTGCCTGGAGTAAGAGCGGGGCCGAGCAGGTCTTC. Translated, it gives CAWSKSGAEQVF.